What follows are 7 T cell receptor beta chains derived from one specimen sequenced in a study of T cells in localized non-small cell lung cancer. TCRdb's copy holds only in-frame clones and misses some; the assay was immunoSEQ multiplex PCR. The top ten hold 10% to 15% of the sample, which has tens of thousands of clones, 88% seen once. The input for sequencing was peripheral blood, taken before any cancer treatment. The receptors were sampled from a female donor aged 60 or older with stage III squamous cell lung carcinoma.

This clone occurred once. The gene calls are TRBV19 and TRBJ1-6; 7 bases agree with TRBD1. CDR1 is LNHDA and CDR2 is SQIVND in the germline V gene (reference sequence). The CDR3 contains 17 residues. V was clipped by 7 bases and J by 4 bases; unmatched bases: 13. CDR3: CASNRDSAHPYNSPLHF. CDR3 DNA: TGTGCCAGTAACAGGGACAGCGCCCACCCTTATAATTCACCCCTCCACTTT.

The V call is TRBV5-1, the J call TRBJ2-1; D is perhaps TRBD1 or TRBD2 (5 bases each). The CDR3 loop spans 15 amino acids. Germline CDR1 and CDR2: SGHRS and YFSETQ. The V end was cut by 5 bases, the J end by 6 bases, with 18 bases between. CDR3 in amino acids: CASRVGTDEGNEQFF. CDR3 DNA: TGCGCCAGCAGAGTTGGGACGGATGAAGGCAATGAGCAGTTCTTC.

CDR3 region: CASSMTGADTEAFF. CDR3 DNA: TGTGCCAGCAGTATGACAGGGGCGGACACTGAAGCTTTCTTT. The chain recombines TRBV2 with TRBJ1-1; 8 bases align to TRBD1. Germline V gives CDR1 SNHLY, CDR2 FYNNEI. There are 14 residues in the CDR3. Trimming took 5 bases from V and 3 from J; bases not matched to a gene: 5.

This chain joins TRBV7-2 and TRBJ2-1, with 8 nucleotides matching TRBD1. Germline lookup yields CDR1 SGHTA and CDR2 FQGNSA. J gave up 5 bases and V 1 base, and 10 bases lay outside the gene matches. The CDR3 has 17 residues. CDR3 amino acids: CASSLVAGQARHNEQFF. The CDR3 coding sequence is TGTGCCAGCAGCTTAGTCGCGGGACAGGCCCGACACAATGAGCAGTTCTTC.

With regard to this clone: Mismatch with germline at one junction end may stem from a read error. The J gene is TRBJ2-6, the V gene TRBV7-7, with unresolved D. Germline V gene data show CDR1 as SSHAT and CDR2 as FNYEAQ (reference sequence). The CDR3 totals 14 residues. This chain's CDR3 is CASSPNPGANVLTF. The DNA for the CDR3 is TGTGCTAGCAGCCCGAACCCTGGGGCCAACGTCCTGACTTTC.

This clone was found a few times. The J gene is TRBJ1-2, the V gene TRBV5-6, with TRBD1 as a possible D gene (6 bases). The CDR3 length is 15 residues. The ends were cut back, 0 bases at V and 4 bases at J, with 13 bases in the middle. Per the germline V gene, CDR1 is SGHDT and CDR2 is YYEEEE. CDR3 bases: TGTGCCAGCAGCTTGGCTGGAGGGGGGGTCTATGGCTACACCTTC. Translating it yields CASSLAGGGVYGYTF.

This clone was seen only once. The gene calls are TRBV19 and TRBJ2-7; D gene uncertain. Between the trimmed V and J ends, which lost 0 bases and 3 bases, there was a span of 15 bases. The CDR3 consists of 16 residues. CDR1 LNHDA and CDR2 SQIVND come from the germline V gene (reference sequence). CDR3 nucleotide sequence: TGTGCCAGTAGTATAGATTCGGGCCTAAAATACTACGAGCAGTACTTC. Translating gives CASSIDSGLKYYEQYF.